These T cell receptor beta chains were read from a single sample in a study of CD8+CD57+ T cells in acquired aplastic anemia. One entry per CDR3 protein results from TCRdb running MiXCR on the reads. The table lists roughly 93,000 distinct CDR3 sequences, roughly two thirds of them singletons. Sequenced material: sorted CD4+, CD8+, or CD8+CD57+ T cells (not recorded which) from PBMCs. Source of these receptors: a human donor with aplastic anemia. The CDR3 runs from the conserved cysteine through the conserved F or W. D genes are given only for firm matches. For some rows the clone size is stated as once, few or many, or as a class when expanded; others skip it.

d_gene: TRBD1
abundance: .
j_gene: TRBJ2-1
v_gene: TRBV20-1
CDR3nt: TGCAGTGCAACTCCGGGACAGGGCTACAATGAGCAGTTCTTC
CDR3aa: CSATPGQGYNEQFF

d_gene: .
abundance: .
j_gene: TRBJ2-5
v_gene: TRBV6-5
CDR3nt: TGTGCCAGCAGTTACTCTTACAGAAGAGAGACCCAGTACTTC
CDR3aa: CASSYSYRRETQYF

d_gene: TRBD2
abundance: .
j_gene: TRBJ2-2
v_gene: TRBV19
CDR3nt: TGTGCCAGTAGTGTTGGTTGGACTAGCGGGAAGAGGGCCGGGGAGCTGTTTTTT
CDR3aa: CASSVGWTSGKRAGELFF

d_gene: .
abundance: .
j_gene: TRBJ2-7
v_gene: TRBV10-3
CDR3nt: TGTGCCATCAAGGCGACAGGCCCGGGGAAGCAGTACTTC
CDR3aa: CAIKATGPGKQYF

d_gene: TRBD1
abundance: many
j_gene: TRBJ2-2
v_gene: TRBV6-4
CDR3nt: TGTGCCAGCAGTGTTGGGACAGGGGAAACCGGGGAGCTGTTTTTT
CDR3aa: CASSVGTGETGELFF

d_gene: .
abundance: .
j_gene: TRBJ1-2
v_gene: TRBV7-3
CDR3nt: TGTGCCAGCAGCCCAGACGGGTGGAACGGCTACACCTTC
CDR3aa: CASSPDGWNGYTF

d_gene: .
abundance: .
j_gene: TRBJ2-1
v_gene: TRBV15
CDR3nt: TGTGCCACCTGGACAGACCAAAACACCAATGAGCAGTTCTTC
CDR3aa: CATWTDQNTNEQFF

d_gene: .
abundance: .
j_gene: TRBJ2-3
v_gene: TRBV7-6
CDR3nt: TGTGCCAGCAGCTTCGGACCGGCAGATACGCAGTATTTT
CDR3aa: CASSFGPADTQYF

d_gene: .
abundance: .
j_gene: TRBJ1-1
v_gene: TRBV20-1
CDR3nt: TGCAGTGCTCGCCTTCATGCTGAAGCTTTCTTT
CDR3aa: CSARLHAEAFF

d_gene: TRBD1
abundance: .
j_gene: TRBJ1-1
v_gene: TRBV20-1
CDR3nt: TGCAGTGCTTGTAGGACAGGGGCGAACACTGAAGCTTTCTTT
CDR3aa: CSACRTGANTEAFF

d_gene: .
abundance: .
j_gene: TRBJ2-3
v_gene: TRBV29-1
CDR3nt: TGCAGCGTTGACGAACAGGTTTTGGATACGCAGTATTTT
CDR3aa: CSVDEQVLDTQYF

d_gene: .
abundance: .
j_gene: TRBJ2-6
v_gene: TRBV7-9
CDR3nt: TGTGCCAGCAGCTTAGGGTCTGGGGCCAACGTCCTGACTTTT
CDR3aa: CASSLGSGANVLTF

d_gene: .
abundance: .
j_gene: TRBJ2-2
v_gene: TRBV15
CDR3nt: TGCGCCACCAGCAGAGGGGTGAGACAGAGGGCTTCGAACACCGGGGAGCTGTTTTTT
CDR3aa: CATSRGVRQRASNTGELFF

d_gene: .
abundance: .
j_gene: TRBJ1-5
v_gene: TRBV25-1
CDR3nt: TGTGCCAGCATGGGGGCAGGGAGTTTCGAGCCCCAGCATTTT
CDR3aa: CASMGAGSFEPQHF

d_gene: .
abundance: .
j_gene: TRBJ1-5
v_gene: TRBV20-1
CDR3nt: TGCAGTGCCACTTACAGGATAACGGAGCCCCAGCATTTT
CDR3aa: CSATYRITEPQHF

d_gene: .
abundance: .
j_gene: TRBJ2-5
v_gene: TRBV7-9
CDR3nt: TGTGCCAGCAACGTCATCCCGGGGACCCAGTACTTC
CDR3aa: CASNVIPGTQYF

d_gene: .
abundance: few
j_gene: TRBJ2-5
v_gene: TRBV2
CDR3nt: TGTGCCAGGACAGGACGCCAAGAGACCCAGTACTTC
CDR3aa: CARTGRQETQYF

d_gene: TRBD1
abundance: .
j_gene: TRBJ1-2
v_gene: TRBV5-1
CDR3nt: TGCGCCAGCAGCTTGGACAGGGGAGCCCTGAACTATGGCTACACCTTC
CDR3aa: CASSLDRGALNYGYTF

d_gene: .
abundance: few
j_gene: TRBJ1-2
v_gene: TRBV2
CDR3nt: TGTGCCAGCAGTGATAGCGGTGGGAAACGTGGCTACACCTTC
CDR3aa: CASSDSGGKRGYTF

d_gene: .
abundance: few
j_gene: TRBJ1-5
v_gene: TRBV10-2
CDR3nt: TGCGCCAGCAGTGAGTCTGGGGGACAGCCCCAGCATTTT
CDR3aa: CASSESGGQPQHF

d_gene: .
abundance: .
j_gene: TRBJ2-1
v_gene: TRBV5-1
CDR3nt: TGCGCCAGCAGCGGCGACTGGGGCAATGAGCAGTTCTTC
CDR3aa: CASSGDWGNEQFF

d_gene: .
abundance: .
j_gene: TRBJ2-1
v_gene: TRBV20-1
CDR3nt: TGCAGTGCAAGTGGGCTAGCCCACTGGGATGAGCAGTTCTTC
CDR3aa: CSASGLAHWDEQFF

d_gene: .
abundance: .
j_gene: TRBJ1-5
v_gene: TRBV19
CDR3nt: TGTGCCAGTACGACTGACGGCAATCAGCCCCAGCATTTT
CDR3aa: CASTTDGNQPQHF

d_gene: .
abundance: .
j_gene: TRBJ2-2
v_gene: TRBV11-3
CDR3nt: TGTGCCAGCAGCTTAGACAGGGGCACCGGGGAGCTGTTTTTT
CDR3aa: CASSLDRGTGELFF

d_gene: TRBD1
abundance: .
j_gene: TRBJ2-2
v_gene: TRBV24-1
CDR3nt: TGTGCCACCTCAGACAGGGCAAGCGGGGAGCTGTTTTTT
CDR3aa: CATSDRASGELFF

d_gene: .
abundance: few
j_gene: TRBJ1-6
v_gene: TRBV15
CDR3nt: TGTGCCACCAGCAGAAGGACGGTAAATTCACCCCTCCACTTT
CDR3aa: CATSRRTVNSPLHF

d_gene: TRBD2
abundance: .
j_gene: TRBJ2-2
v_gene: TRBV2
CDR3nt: TGTGCCAGCAGTGTTGCGGGGGGTGGTACCGGGGAGCTGTTTTTT
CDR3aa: CASSVAGGGTGELFF

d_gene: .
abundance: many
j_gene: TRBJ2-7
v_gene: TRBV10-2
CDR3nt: TGCGCCAGCAGTGATGGCTCCTACGAGCAGTACTTC
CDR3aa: CASSDGSYEQYF

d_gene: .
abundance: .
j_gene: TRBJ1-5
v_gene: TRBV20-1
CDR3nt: TGCAGTGCAGCGGCAGGGGCCAATCAGCCCCAGCATTTT
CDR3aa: CSAAAGANQPQHF

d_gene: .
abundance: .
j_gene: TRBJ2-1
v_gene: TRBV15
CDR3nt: TGTGCCACCAGTGACCCCCGTCAGGGTTCCTACAATGAGCAGTTCTTC
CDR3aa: CATSDPRQGSYNEQFF

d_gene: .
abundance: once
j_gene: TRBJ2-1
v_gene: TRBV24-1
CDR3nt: TGTGCCACCAGCAAGACAGCTAATGGCAATGAGCAGTTCTTC
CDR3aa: CATSKTANGNEQFF

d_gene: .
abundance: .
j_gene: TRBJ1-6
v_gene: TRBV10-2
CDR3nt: TGCGCCAGCAGTGGCCCAGGGGCAGGATCACCCCTCCACTTT
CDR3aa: CASSGPGAGSPLHF

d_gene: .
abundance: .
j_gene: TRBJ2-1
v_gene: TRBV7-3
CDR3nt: TGTGCCAGCAGCTTGGGGAATGGGGGTCGCAATGAGCAGTTCTTC
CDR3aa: CASSLGNGGRNEQFF

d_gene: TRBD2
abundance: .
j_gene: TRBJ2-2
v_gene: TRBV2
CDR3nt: TGCGCCAGCAAGAGCGGGGGGAACACCGGGGAGCTGTTTTTT
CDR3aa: CASKSGGNTGELFF

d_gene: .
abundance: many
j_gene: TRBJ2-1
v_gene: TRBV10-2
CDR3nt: TGCGCCAGCAGTGACCCGACAGCGATCTCCTACAATGAGCAGTTCTTC
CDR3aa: CASSDPTAISYNEQFF

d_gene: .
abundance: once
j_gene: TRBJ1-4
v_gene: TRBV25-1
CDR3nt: TGTGCCAGCAGTGAGATCAAGGATAGTGAAAAACTGTTTTTT
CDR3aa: CASSEIKDSEKLFF

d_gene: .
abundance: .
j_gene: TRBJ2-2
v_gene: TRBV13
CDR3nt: TGTGCCAGCAGCTTGGGACTTAACACCGGGGAGCTGTTTTTT
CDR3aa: CASSLGLNTGELFF

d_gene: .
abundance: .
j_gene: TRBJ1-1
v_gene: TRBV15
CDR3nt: TGTGCCACCAGCAGAGGCGGCGACACTGAAGCTTTCTTT
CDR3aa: CATSRGGDTEAFF

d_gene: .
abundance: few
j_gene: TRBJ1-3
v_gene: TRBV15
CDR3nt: TGTGCCACCAGCAGACGACTAGTGAACACCATATATTTT
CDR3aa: CATSRRLVNTIYF

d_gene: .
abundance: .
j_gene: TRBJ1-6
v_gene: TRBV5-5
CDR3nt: TGTGCCAGCAGCTTGGCAGGGAGCTCCTATAATTCACCCCTCCACTTT
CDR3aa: CASSLAGSSYNSPLHF

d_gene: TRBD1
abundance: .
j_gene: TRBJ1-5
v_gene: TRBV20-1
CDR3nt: TGCAGTGCTAACTCCGGGACAGAGTATCAGCCCCAGCATTTT
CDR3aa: CSANSGTEYQPQHF

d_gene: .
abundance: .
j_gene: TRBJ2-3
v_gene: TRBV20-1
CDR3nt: TGCAGTGCTGTGCGGGGTAGCGGAATCACAGATACGCAGTATTTT
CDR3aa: CSAVRGSGITDTQYF

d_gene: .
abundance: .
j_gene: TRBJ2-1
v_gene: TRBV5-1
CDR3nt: TGCGCCAGCAGCTTGGGAGGGGATGAGCAGTTCTTC
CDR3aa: CASSLGGDEQFF

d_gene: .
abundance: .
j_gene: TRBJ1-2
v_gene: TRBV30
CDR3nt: TGTGCCTGGAGTGTACAGCGAGGGTATGGCTACACCTTC
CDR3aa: CAWSVQRGYGYTF

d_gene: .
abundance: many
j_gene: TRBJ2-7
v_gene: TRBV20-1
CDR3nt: TGCAGTGCTCCAGCCCCGGCTCTAGGCTCCTACGAGCAGTACTTC
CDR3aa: CSAPAPALGSYEQYF

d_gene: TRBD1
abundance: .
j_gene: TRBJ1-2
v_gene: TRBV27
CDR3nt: TGTGCCAGCAGTTTATCGGCAGGGGGCAGCTATGGCTACACCTTC
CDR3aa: CASSLSAGGSYGYTF

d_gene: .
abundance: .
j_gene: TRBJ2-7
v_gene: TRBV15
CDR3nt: TGTGCCACCAGCAGAGAGACAGGGGCGGGGGGCGAGCAGTACTTC
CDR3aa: CATSRETGAGGEQYF

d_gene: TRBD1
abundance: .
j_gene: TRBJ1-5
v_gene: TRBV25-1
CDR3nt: TGTGCCAGCAGTGATACAGGGGGCGGTCAGCCCCAGCATTTT
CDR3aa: CASSDTGGGQPQHF

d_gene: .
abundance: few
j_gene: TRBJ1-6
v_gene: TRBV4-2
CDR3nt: TGTGCCAGCAGCCAAGATCTTGGCTCCAATTCACCCCTCCACTTT
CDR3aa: CASSQDLGSNSPLHF

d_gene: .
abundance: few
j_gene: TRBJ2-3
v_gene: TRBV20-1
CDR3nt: TGCAGTGCTCGAGACATTAGCACAGATACGCAGTATTTT
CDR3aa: CSARDISTDTQYF

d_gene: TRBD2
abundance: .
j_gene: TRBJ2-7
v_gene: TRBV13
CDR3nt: TGTGCCAGCAGCCCCCGGTTAGCGGGAAGCTACGAGCAGTACTTC
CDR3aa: CASSPRLAGSYEQYF

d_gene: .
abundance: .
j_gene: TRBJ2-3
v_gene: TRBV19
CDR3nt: TGTGCCAGTAGCAGGAGGGCCCGCACAGATACGCAGTATTTT
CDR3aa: CASSRRARTDTQYF

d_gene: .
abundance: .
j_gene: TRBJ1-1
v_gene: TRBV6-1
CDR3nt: TGTGCCAGCAGTGTGAGTACTGAAGCTTTCTTT
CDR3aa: CASSVSTEAFF

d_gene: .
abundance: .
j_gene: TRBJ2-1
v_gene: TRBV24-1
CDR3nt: TGTGCCACCAGTCCCCGGGGCTCCTACAATGAGCAGTTCTTC
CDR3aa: CATSPRGSYNEQFF

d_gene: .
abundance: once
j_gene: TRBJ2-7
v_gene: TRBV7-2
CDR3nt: TGTGCCAGCAGCCCCTGGACCTACGAGCAGTACTTC
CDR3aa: CASSPWTYEQYF